This entry is about one TCR beta chain. CDR3 length: 14 residues. V was pared by 5 bases and J by 4 bases, with 5 bases of the junction left unmatched. Germline CDR1 SGHTA, CDR2 FQGNSA. These data come from a study of T cell changes during pregnancy in multiple sclerosis. Data came from immunoSEQ multiplex PCR; TCRdb stores just in-frame clones and leaves some out. The data contain about 44,000 clones, roughly 92% of them singletons. The gene calls are TRBV7-2 and TRBJ2-3, with 8 bases aligning to TRBD2. This sample comprised CD4+ T cells from peripheral blood mononuclear cells, obtained in the first trimester of pregnancy. This clonotype originated in a female donor with multiple sclerosis, enrolled in a pregnancy study. The CDR3 spells CASSPSGRADTQYF. DNA of the CDR3: TGTGCCAGCAGCCCGAGCGGGAGAGCAGATACGCAGTATTTT.